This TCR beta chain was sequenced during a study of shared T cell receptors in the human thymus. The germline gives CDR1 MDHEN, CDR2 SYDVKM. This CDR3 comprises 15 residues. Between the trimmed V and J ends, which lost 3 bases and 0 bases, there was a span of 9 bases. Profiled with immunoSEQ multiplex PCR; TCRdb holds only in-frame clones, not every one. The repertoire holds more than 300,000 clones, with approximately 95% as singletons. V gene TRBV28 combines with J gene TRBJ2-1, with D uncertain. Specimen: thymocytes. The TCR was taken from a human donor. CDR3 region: CASSFPPSSYNEQFF. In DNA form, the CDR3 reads TGTGCCAGCAGTTTTCCACCGAGCTCCTACAATGAGCAGTTCTTC.